The clone carrying this T cell receptor (beta chain) was observed many times. Its antigen is as yet unknown. V lost 7 bases to trimming and J lost 1 base, with 10 bases between them. The CDR3 consists of 13 residues. This specimen comes from a study of identical twins. Whole-study results and caveats: Zero-insertion findings could be partly confounded by invariant cells (MAIT and iNKT cells). Surplus twin overlap in beta out-of-frame sequences was less pronounced.

Carrying unique molecular identifiers, the cDNA also gained a universal primer site through template switching. TCRdb reprocessed the 5' RACE reads with MiXCR, giving one entry per CDR3 protein. Of more than 350,000 distinct CDR3 sequences in the sample, 7% to 9.5% were seen once. The V call is TRBV12-3 or TRBV12-4, the J call TRBJ1-1; D is undetermined. The sequence was obtained from a woman between 45 and 65 years old in good health. The material sequenced was naive T cells sorted from blood. The CDR3 DNA sequence: TGTGCCAGCACCCCGACGGCGAACACTGAAGCTTTCTTT. It specifies CASTPTANTEAFF.